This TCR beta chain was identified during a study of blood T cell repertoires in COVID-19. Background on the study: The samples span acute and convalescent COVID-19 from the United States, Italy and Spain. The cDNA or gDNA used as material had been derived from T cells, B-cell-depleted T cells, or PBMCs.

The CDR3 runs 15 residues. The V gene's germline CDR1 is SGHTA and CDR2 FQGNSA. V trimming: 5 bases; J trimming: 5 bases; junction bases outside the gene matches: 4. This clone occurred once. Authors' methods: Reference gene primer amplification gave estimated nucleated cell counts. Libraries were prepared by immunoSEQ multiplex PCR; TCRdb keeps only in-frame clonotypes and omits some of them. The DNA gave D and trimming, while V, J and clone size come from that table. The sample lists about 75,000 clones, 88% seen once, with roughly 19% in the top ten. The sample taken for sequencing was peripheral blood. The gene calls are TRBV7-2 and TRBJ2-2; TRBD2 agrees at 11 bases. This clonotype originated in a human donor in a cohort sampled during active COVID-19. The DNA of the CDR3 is TGTGCCAGCAGCGTAGGGACTAGCGGTACCGGGGAGCTGTTTTTT. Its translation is CASSVGTSGTGELFF.